The rows below give T cell receptor beta chains drawn from one sample of a study of T cell responses to AZD1222 COVID-19 vaccine. Sequencing used immunoSEQ multiplex PCR; TCRdb keeps in-frame clones, though not all of them. The data hold 110,000 or so clones, with 75% to 90% observed a single time. This specimen was peripheral blood, taken 28 days after the second AZD1222 dose. These receptors were taken from an adult who received the AZD1222 COVID-19 vaccine. Both conserved end residues are part of each CDR3. The D gene is left open where the match is weak. Not all rows give a size; the values are once, few, many and, for expanded clones, a class.

TRBJ2-7 . TRBV20-1 . CSAGEGYEQYF TGCAGTGCAGGGGAAGGTTACGAGCAGTACTTC
TRBJ1-2 . TRBV30 . CAWSVTGARGYTF TGTGCCTGGAGTGTAACGGGGGCTCGTGGCTACACCTTC
TRBJ1-1 . TRBV4-2 . CASSQDLGTEAFF TGTGCCAGCAGCCAAGATTTGGGGACTGAAGCTTTCTTT
TRBJ2-7 . TRBV27 . CASSLSVGSYEQYF TGTGCCAGCAGTTTATCGGTGGGTTCCTACGAGCAGTACTTC
TRBJ1-6 . TRBV12-5 . CASGYSNSPLHF TGTGCTAGTGGCTACAGTAATTCACCCCTCCACTTT
TRBJ2-1 TRBD2 TRBV25-1 once CASSDRGDNEQFF TGTGCCAGCAGTGATCGGGGGGACAATGAGCAGTTCTTC
TRBJ2-1 . TRBV7-9 . CASSLALAGLSYNEQFF TGTGCCAGCAGCTTAGCCCTGGCAGGGCTCTCCTACAATGAGCAGTTCTTC
TRBJ1-2 . TRBV3-1/TRBV3-2 . CASSQTGNYGYTF TGTGCCAGCAGCCAAACTGGTAACTATGGCTACACCTTC
TRBJ1-1 . TRBV30 . CAWRLISGPNTEAFF TGTGCCTGGAGATTAATATCCGGGCCAAACACTGAAGCTTTCTTT
TRBJ2-7 . TRBV11-3 once CASSRTGWNYEQYF TGTGCCAGCAGCCGAACAGGGTGGAACTACGAGCAGTACTTC
TRBJ2-7 TRBD2 TRBV28 . CASSITRDSGRAYEQYF TGTGCCAGCAGTATCACCCGGGACTCCGGGAGGGCCTACGAGCAGTACTTC
TRBJ2-1 . TRBV7-3 . CASSPHYRAVWNEQFF TGTGCCAGCAGCCCCCATTACAGGGCGGTTTGGAATGAGCAGTTCTTC
TRBJ1-4 . TRBV5-8 . CASSFGGGSNEKLFF TGTGCCAGCAGCTTTGGTGGGGGCAGCAATGAAAAACTGTTTTTT
TRBJ1-6 . TRBV25-1 . CASSRDLSYNSPLHF TGTGCCAGCAGCCGAGACCTATCCTATAATTCACCCCTCCACTTT
TRBJ1-1 . TRBV7-9 . CASSPVVGTEAFF TGTGCCAGCAGCCCCGTCGTGGGCACTGAAGCTTTCTTT
TRBJ2-1 . TRBV30 few CAWSVGGYNEQFF TGTGCCTGGAGTGTAGGGGGGTACAATGAGCAGTTCTTC
TRBJ2-2 . TRBV5-1 . CASSFQGSGELFF TGCGCCAGCAGCTTCCAGGGGTCCGGGGAGCTGTTTTTT
TRBJ2-5 . TRBV6-5 few CASSYEAASYQETQYF TGTGCCAGCAGTTACGAGGCGGCGAGCTACCAAGAGACCCAGTACTTC
TRBJ2-7 TRBD2 TRBV20-1 . CSASRGGRMSYEQYF TGCAGTGCTAGTCGTGGCGGGAGAATGTCCTACGAGCAGTACTTC
TRBJ1-1 . TRBV10-1 . CASSRDMVNTEAFF TGCGCCAGCAGCCGGGACATGGTGAACACTGAAGCTTTCTTT
TRBJ2-7 . TRBV7-9 once CASSPQDGSYEQYF TGTGCCAGCAGCCCTCAGGACGGGTCCTACGAGCAGTACTTC
TRBJ2-1 . TRBV25-1 . CAGAPYGGPYNEQFF TGTGCGGGGGCCCCTTATGGGGGACCTTACAATGAGCAGTTCTTC
TRBJ1-1 TRBD1 TRBV6-6 . CASRSGQGRTEAFF TGTGCCAGCAGGTCCGGACAGGGGAGGACTGAAGCTTTCTTT
TRBJ1-5 TRBD1 TRBV10-3 . CAIREGTGGLNQPQHF TGTGCCATCAGGGAGGGGACAGGGGGGCTCAATCAGCCCCAGCATTTT
TRBJ1-2 . TRBV7-9 . CASSLDVTGYTF TGTGCCAGCAGCTTAGACGTGACCGGCTACACCTTC
TRBJ2-7 . TRBV27 few CASSLGRAYEQYF TGTGCCAGCAGTTTGGGGAGAGCCTACGAGCAGTACTTC
TRBJ1-5 . TRBV30 . CAWSPGVGNQPQHF TGTGCCTGGAGTCCAGGGGTAGGCAATCAGCCCCAGCATTTT
TRBJ2-7 . TRBV4-2 . CASSQGIGTETYEQYF TGTGCCAGCAGCCAAGGTATAGGGACGGAGACCTACGAGCAGTACTTC
TRBJ2-7 TRBD1 TRBV19 . CASSRGQGDEQYF TGTGCCAGTAGTAGGGGACAGGGGGACGAGCAGTACTTC
TRBJ2-1 . TRBV9 once CASSGTGTLSYNEQFF TGTGCCAGCAGCGGAACCGGGACACTTTCCTACAATGAGCAGTTCTTC
TRBJ1-1 TRBD1 TRBV19 . CASSRTGKSAEAFF TGTGCCAGTAGCCGGACAGGAAAAAGCGCTGAAGCTTTCTTT
TRBJ2-7 . TRBV28 . CASSLLDSEQYF TGTGCCAGCAGTTTATTGGACAGCGAGCAGTACTTC
TRBJ2-3 . TRBV24-1 . CATGDRTTDTQYF TGTGCCACCGGAGACAGGACCACAGATACGCAGTATTTT
TRBJ2-1 TRBD1 TRBV29-1 few CSVFPGGSSYNEQFF TGCAGCGTCTTCCCAGGGGGCTCTTCCTACAATGAGCAGTTCTTC
TRBJ2-3 TRBD2 TRBV19 . CASSITSSGGALDTQYF TGTGCCAGTAGTATAACCTCTAGCGGGGGGGCCCTAGATACGCAGTATTTT
TRBJ1-1 . TRBV7-8 . CASSLASMHPPEAFF TGTGCCAGCAGCTTAGCAAGTATGCATCCACCTGAAGCTTTCTTT
TRBJ1-2 . TRBV29-1 once CSVAGQTANYGYTF TGCAGCGTTGCCGGACAGACAGCTAACTATGGCTACACCTTC
TRBJ2-3 . TRBV3-1/TRBV3-2 . CASSHRPPMVRGATDTQYF TGTGCCAGCAGCCACCGCCCCCCCATGGTTAGAGGGGCCACAGATACGCAGTATTTT
TRBJ1-4 . TRBV7-2 . CASRIDSYEKLFF TGTGCCAGCAGAATCGACAGCTATGAAAAACTGTTTTTT
TRBJ2-7 TRBD1 TRBV29-1 . CSVGGTGAYEQYF TGCAGCGTTGGGGGGACAGGGGCTTACGAGCAGTACTTC
TRBJ2-7 . TRBV29-1 . CSALGPRLGERYEQYF TGCAGCGCCCTTGGCCCAAGGCTCGGGGAGCGCTACGAGCAGTACTTC
TRBJ1-1 TRBD1 TRBV7-2 . CASSLNHRGTEAFF TGTGCCAGCAGCTTAAACCACAGGGGAACTGAAGCTTTCTTT
TRBJ1-2 . TRBV19 . CASSIESRGAYGYTF TGTGCCAGTAGTATAGAGTCACGGGGGGCCTATGGCTACACCTTC
TRBJ2-1 . TRBV6-2/TRBV6-3 . CASSYGGGVGSYNEQFF TGTGCCAGCAGTTACGGTGGGGGAGTGGGCTCCTACAATGAGCAGTTCTTC
TRBJ1-2 TRBD1 TRBV27 . CASSSTGTGLYGYTF TGTGCCAGCAGTTCCACCGGGACAGGGCTCTATGGCTACACCTTC
TRBJ1-3 . TRBV5-1 . CASSLEGVGGNTIYF TGCGCCAGCAGCTTGGAAGGGGTTGGAGGAAACACCATATATTTT
TRBJ2-7 . TRBV15 . CATSPRGSVSYEQYF TGTGCCACCAGCCCGAGGGGCTCCGTATCCTACGAGCAGTACTTC
TRBJ2-7 TRBD2 TRBV6-2/TRBV6-3 . CASSSSTSGRALYEQYF TGTGCCAGCAGTTCCTCGACTAGCGGGAGGGCCCTCTACGAGCAGTACTTC
TRBJ2-7 . TRBV6-5 . CASRPGTASSYEQYF TGTGCCAGCAGGCCTGGGACGGCCAGCTCCTACGAGCAGTACTTC
TRBJ1-2 . TRBV9 . CASSPDTRPSGYTF TGTGCCAGCAGCCCAGACACAAGGCCCTCTGGCTACACCTTC
TRBJ2-1 . TRBV7-9 . CASSLVGTEQFF TGTGCCAGCAGCTTAGTTGGGACAGAGCAGTTCTTC
TRBJ2-7 . TRBV12-3/TRBV12-4 few CASSLEGHEQYF TGTGCCAGCAGTTTAGAAGGGCACGAGCAGTACTTC
TRBJ2-7 . TRBV11-3 . CASSYRISRDSEQYF TGTGCCAGCAGCTATCGTATCTCCCGGGATAGCGAGCAGTACTTC
TRBJ2-5 . TRBV21-1 . CASSNSPSTTEQETQYF TGTGCCAGCAGCAATTCCCCGTCCACAACCGAACAAGAGACCCAGTACTTC
TRBJ1-2 TRBD1 TRBV4-1 . CASSQAGQGTDGYTF TGCGCCAGCAGCCAAGCGGGACAGGGTACTGATGGCTACACCTTC
TRBJ1-1 TRBD1 TRBV6-5 . CASSQDRVDTEAFF TGTGCCAGCAGCCAGGACAGGGTGGACACTGAAGCTTTCTTT
TRBJ2-3 . TRBV9 . CASSRGYRVGNTDTQYF TGTGCCAGCAGCCGGGGGTACAGGGTCGGGAACACAGATACGCAGTATTTT